The 32 T cell receptor beta chains below come from one sample, sequenced in a study of Graves' ophthalmopathy and Graves' hyperthyroidism. RNA transcripts served as template for amplifying TCR beta CDR3 sequences. A first-round RT-PCR used HTBI primers, followed by a second-round multiplex PCR. In TCRdb, the multiplex PCR reads were re-called with MiXCR into one record per CDR3 protein. The data hold about 210,000 distinct CDR3 sequences, with less than 30% observed a single time. Sequencing was done on a sample of peripheral blood. Source of these receptors: a man aged 45 to 65 with Graves' ophthalmopathy.

This clonotype was seen many times. The J gene is TRBJ2-4, the V gene TRBV5-1; a weak D match, TRBD1 (5 bases). V was pared by 4 bases and J by 0 bases, with 14 bases between. CDR3 length: 16 amino acids. Germline V gene data show CDR1 as SGHRS and CDR2 as YFSETQ. The DNA of the CDR3 is TGCGCCAGCAGCGGACACTTTACCCTAGCCAAAAACATTCAGTACTTC. It codes for CASSGHFTLAKNIQYF.

The rearrangement links TRBV4-3 to TRBJ1-6, with D perhaps matching TRBD1 (5 bases). V dropped 4 bases and J dropped 7 bases, with 14 bases sitting between them. The length of the CDR3 is 15 residues. The germline gives CDR1 LGHNA, CDR2 YSLEER. The CDR3 bases are TGCGCCAGCAGCCCCGGATCCGGGGGGAATTCACCCCTCCACTTT. Translated, it gives CASSPGSGGNSPLHF.

The chain couples TRBV6-5 to TRBJ2-7; 9 bases align to TRBD2. This CDR3 region has 17 residues. After removal of 0 bases from V and 4 bases from J, the junction contained 10 bases not matched to a gene. Germline-derived CDR1 and CDR2 are MNHEY and SVGAGI. The CDR3 reads CASSYSRVSGSGYEQYF. As DNA, the CDR3 is TGTGCCAGCAGTTACTCGAGGGTTAGCGGGAGTGGGTACGAGCAGTACTTC.

This clonotype was observed a few times. The rearrangement links TRBV12-3 or TRBV12-4 to TRBJ1-2, with 7 bases aligning to TRBD1. J was trimmed by 5 bases and V by 6 bases; bases with no gene match: 12. This CDR3 contains 15 residues. CDR3 bases: TGTGCCAGCAGGCATAAAGGAAAGGGGGCATATGGCTACACCTTC. Amino acids: CASRHKGKGAYGYTF.

This clonotype was observed at least ten times. The chain links TRBV7-9 to TRBJ1-1, with 12 bases aligning to TRBD1. CDR1 and CDR2 from the germline V gene are SEHNR and FQNEAQ (reference sequence). The CDR3 is 19 amino acids. The J segment lost 1 base and the V segment lost 0 bases, leaving 9 bases of the junction unmatched. The CDR3 DNA reads TGTGCCAGCAGCTTAGCGACCGGGACAGGGGGCAATCCGAACACTGAAGCTTTCTTT. This gives the protein CASSLATGTGGNPNTEAFF.

This chain joins TRBV12-3 or TRBV12-4 and TRBJ2-7; 8 bases align to TRBD2. The CDR3 covers 14 residues. V lost 6 bases, J lost 6 bases, and 10 bases stayed unmatched. The DNA for the CDR3 is TGTGCCAGCAGGGCACCGGGACTAGTTAGCGAGCAGTACTTC. As protein: CASRAPGLVSEQYF.

This chain links TRBV6-1 with TRBJ1-5; no reliable D call. Per the germline V gene, CDR1 is MNHNS and CDR2 is SASEGT. This CDR3 is built from 13 residues. Trimming removed 7 bases from V and 7 bases from J, with 14 bases in between. CDR3 residues: CASTTYEGQPQHF. CDR3 DNA: TGTGCCAGCACCACCTATGAGGGCCAGCCCCAGCATTTT.

The J gene is TRBJ2-7, the V gene TRBV7-2; 8 bases fit TRBD2. The V segment lost 5 bases and the J segment 2 bases; nucleotides outside the gene matches: 5. The CDR3 extends over 14 amino acids. Germline V CDR1 and CDR2: SGHTA, FQGNSA. CDR3 DNA: TGTGCCAGCAGCCCAGCGGGGGCGACCTACGAGCAGTACTTC. The encoded protein is CASSPAGATYEQYF.

V gene TRBV12-3 or TRBV12-4 combines with J gene TRBJ2-7; TRBD2 is a possible D gene (6 bases). This CDR3 contains 12 residues. V gave up 5 bases and J gave up 7 bases, with 12 bases separating them. This CDR3 reads CASSRGRGEQYF. The CDR3 DNA sequence: TGTGCCAGCAGTCGGGGGAGAGGGGAGCAGTACTTC.

The chain has TRBV6-1 and TRBJ2-2, with D tentatively TRBD2 (6 bases). This CDR3 comprises 14 residues. Germline V gene sequence: CDR1 MNHNS, CDR2 SASEGT. Trimming removed 2 bases at V and 11 bases at J, with 15 bases between. Here the CDR3 DNA reads TGTGCCAGCAGTGAACTGGGACGCGGGGAAGAGCTGTTTTTT. Residues: CASSELGRGEELFF.

The chain has TRBV6-1 and TRBJ1-2; the D gene is possibly TRBD1 (5 bases). Germline V CDR1 and CDR2: MNHNS, SASEGT. The CDR3 totals 16 residues. Trimming removed 6 bases from V and 6 bases from J, with 23 bases in between. The CDR3 DNA follows: TGTGCCAGCAGATCAAACCGGGACCCTCGAAGAAATGGCTACACCTTC. Its translation is CASRSNRDPRRNGYTF.

Many counts were recorded for this clonotype. V and J are TRBV6-2 or TRBV6-3 and TRBJ2-2; TRBD2 agrees at 8 bases. The CDR3 loop spans 13 amino acids. Germline CDR1 and CDR2: MNHEY and SVGEGT. Trimming cost V 6 bases and J 4 bases; bases outside gene matches: 1. The CDR3 sequence is CASRLAGTGELFF. The CDR3 DNA reads TGTGCCAGCAGGCTAGCGGGCACCGGGGAGCTGTTTTTT.

This clonotype was counted ten times or more. The genes are TRBV11-2 and TRBJ2-2; D remains unclear. Between the trimmed V and J ends, which lost 1 base and 0 bases, there was a span of 6 bases. Germline CDR1 reads SGHAT; CDR2 reads FQNNGV. CDR3 length equals 15 residues. The DNA for the CDR3 is TGTGCCAGCAGCTTAGTAGCTACGAACACCGGGGAGCTGTTTTTT. It specifies CASSLVATNTGELFF.

V gene TRBV27 combines with J gene TRBJ1-3, with a tentative D call TRBD1 (6 bases). V lost 2 bases and J 0 bases, leaving 14 bases between the germline ends. Germline loops: CDR1 MNHEY, CDR2 SMNVEV (reference sequence). The CDR3 is made up of 17 amino acids. The CDR3 region has the DNA TGTGCCAGCAGTTTAATAGACAGGAGGAGCTCTGGAAACACCATATATTTT. This codes for CASSLIDRRSSGNTIYF.

The chain recombines TRBV7-2 with TRBJ1-1, with a possible D match to TRBD1 (5 bases). CDR1 is SGHTA and CDR2 is FQGNSA in the germline V gene. Between the trimmed V and J ends, which lost 11 bases and 1 base, there was a span of 11 bases. This CDR3 is built from 12 residues. CDR3 nucleotides: TGTGCCTACAGGCGAGCGAACACTGAAGCTTTCTTT. Translated: CAYRRANTEAFF.

Worth noting for this clonotype: This may stem from a read error, because a much larger clone lies one nucleotide away. The V and J genes are TRBV12-3 or TRBV12-4 and TRBJ1-2, with D hard to call. CDR3 size: 12 residues. The CDR3 sequence is CANSPRLYGYTF. The CDR3 DNA is TGTGCCAACAGTCCTCGCCTATACGGCTACACCTTC.

This sequence joins TRBV7-8 and TRBJ2-2; a possible D gene is TRBD1 (6 bases). Trimming removed 5 bases from V and 10 bases from J, with 23 bases in between. This CDR3 contains 16 residues. The germline CDR1 and CDR2 sequences are SGHVS and FQNEAQ. The CDR3 DNA is TGTGCCAGCAGCCGAGGGGACACCCGTGGGAGCGCGGAGCTGTTTTTT. Translating it yields CASSRGDTRGSAELFF. The full variable domain, its missing parts supplied by reference TRBV7-8 and TRBJ2-2, is GAGVSQSPRYKVAKRGQDVALRCDPISGHVSLFWYQQALGQGPEFLTYFQNEAQLDKSGLPSDRFFAERPEGSVSTLKIQRTQQEDSAVYLCASSRGDTRGSAELFFGEGSRLTVL.

This clonotype occurred many times. This sequence joins TRBV7-9 and TRBJ2-7, with D perhaps matching TRBD1 (5 bases). The CDR3 is made up of 15 amino acids. The V end was cut by 5 bases, the J end by 3 bases, with 17 bases between. Germline assignment: CDR1 SEHNR and CDR2 FQNEAQ (reference sequence). The CDR3 region is CASSQHPTVSYEQYF. The CDR3 DNA reads TGTGCCAGCAGCCAGCACCCGACAGTAAGCTACGAGCAGTACTTC.

This clonotype has at least ten counts. Here the CDR3 reads CAWSVGGHLDTIQYF. CDR3 coding DNA: TGTGCCTGGAGTGTAGGGGGTCACCTTGATACCATTCAGTACTTC. The rearrangement uses TRBV30 and TRBJ2-4, with a tentative D call TRBD1 (6 bases). CDR1 and CDR2 from the germline V gene are GTSNPN and SVGIG (reference sequence). Trimming cost V 0 bases and J 9 bases, with 18 bases left between them. The CDR3 length is 15 residues.

This clonotype was seen repeatedly, ten times or more. This chain connects TRBV19 to TRBJ1-5; D is ambiguous. Germline CDR1 LNHDA, CDR2 SQIVND (reference sequence). V gave up 3 bases and J gave up 5 bases, with 8 bases separating them. The CDR3 totals 13 residues. CDR3 residues: CASSMWEDQPQHF. DNA for the CDR3: TGTGCCAGTAGTATGTGGGAAGATCAGCCCCAGCATTTT.

This clonotype was recorded many times. This rearrangement joins TRBV27 to TRBJ1-5; D is undetermined. The CDR3 loop spans 17 amino acids. V was shortened by 0 bases and J by 1 base, with 13 bases between the two germline ends. CDR1 and CDR2 (germline): MNHEY, SMNVEV (reference sequence). The CDR3 nucleotides are TGTGCCAGCAGTTTATCGAGGGCGGATGGGAGCAATCAGCCCCAGCATTTT. Encoded protein: CASSLSRADGSNQPQHF.

This rearrangement joins TRBV28 to TRBJ2-7, with 9 positions matching TRBD1. The CDR3 runs 15 residues. Trimming took 5 bases from V and 3 from J; bases not matched to a gene: 8. Germline V gene sequence: CDR1 MDHEN, CDR2 SYDVKM. CDR3 residues: CASSASGTGYYEQYF. In nucleotides, the CDR3 is TGTGCCAGCAGTGCATCCGGGACAGGGTACTACGAGCAGTACTTC.

This clonotype was seen repeatedly, ten times or more. V usage is TRBV11-1 and J usage is TRBJ2-7; TRBD2 agrees at 15 bases. Unmatched junction bases numbered 3, after V lost 5 bases and J lost 4 bases. CDR1 is SGHAT, CDR2 FQDESV, per germline (reference sequence). The CDR3 has 15 amino acids. The CDR3 DNA reads TGTGCCAGCAGCGGGACTAGCGGGAGGCAGTACGAGCAGTACTTC. As protein: CASSGTSGRQYEQYF.

This clonotype was counted at least ten times. The chain has TRBV4-1 and TRBJ2-7, with 7 bases lining up with TRBD2. The CDR3 runs 15 residues. Germline CDR1 MGHRA, CDR2 YSYEKL. Trimming at V came to 6 bases and at J to 6 bases, leaving 14 bases not matched to a gene. This chain's CDR3 is CASSSLGGSGSEQYF. The CDR3 nucleotides are TGCGCCAGCAGTTCGTTGGGCGGGAGCGGTAGCGAGCAGTACTTC.

This clonotype was seen many times. This chain joins TRBV6-2 or TRBV6-3 and TRBJ2-7; TRBD1 agrees at 7 bases. The J segment lost 3 bases and the V segment lost 5 bases, leaving 10 bases of the junction unmatched. This CDR3 is built from 15 residues. In germline, CDR1 is MNHEY, CDR2 SVGEGT. The CDR3 bases are TGTGCCAGCAGTCGGACAGGACGTTACTTCTACGAGCAGTACTTC. Residues: CASSRTGRYFYEQYF.

The V gene is TRBV30, the J gene TRBJ1-1; D is uncertain. Trimming took 7 bases from V and 0 from J, leaving 6 bases between them. The CDR3 length is 11 residues. Germline V gene data show CDR1 as GTSNPN and CDR2 as SVGIG (reference sequence). Here the CDR3 reads CAYQVNTEAFF. In DNA, the CDR3 is TGTGCCTACCAGGTGAACACTGAAGCTTTCTTT.

This clonotype has only a few counts. This chain joins TRBV15 and TRBJ1-1; TRBD1 matches at 7 bases. CDR1 and CDR2 (germline): LNHNV, YYDKDF (reference sequence). CDR3 length: 13 amino acids. Trimming removed 6 bases from V and 5 bases from J; junction bases left unmatched: 6. CDR3 DNA: TGTGCCACCAGTTCTCCCAGGGGGACTGAAGCTTTCTTT. Translated: CATSSPRGTEAFF.

The chain is built from TRBV6-5 and TRBJ1-2; possible D gene TRBD1, 5 bases. Trimming shortened V by 0 bases and J by 3 bases, and 8 bases separated the two germline ends. The CDR3 contains 14 residues. Germline V gives CDR1 MNHEY, CDR2 SVGAGI. The CDR3: CASSYSKTDYGYTF. DNA of the CDR3: TGTGCCAGCAGTTACTCGAAGACAGACTATGGCTACACCTTC.

This clonotype was recorded many times. This may arise from a read error, as a much more abundant clone is one base away. The chain has TRBV6-1 and TRBJ1-1; the match to TRBD1 covers 8 bases. The germline V gene has CDR1 MNHNS and CDR2 SASEGT. Germline trimming cut 7 bases from V and 3 bases from J; bases unmatched to any gene: 13. The CDR3 has 16 residues. The DNA of the CDR3 is TGTGCCAGCAAGATAGGGACAGGACTTATGTACACTGAAGCTTTCTTT. Residues: CASKIGTGLMYTEAFF.

This clonotype was seen ten or more times. V is TRBV11-2 and J is TRBJ2-7; 12 bases line up with TRBD2. The CDR3 runs 14 residues. With V trimmed by 9 bases and J by 6 bases, 9 bases remained unmatched. Germline V gene sequence: CDR1 SGHAT, CDR2 FQNNGV. This chain's CDR3 is CASTGTSGFSEQYF. As DNA, the CDR3 is TGTGCCAGTACCGGGACTAGCGGGTTTAGCGAGCAGTACTTC.

This clonotype was observed a few times. The V and J genes are TRBV27 and TRBJ2-7, with D perhaps TRBD2 (6 bases). The CDR3 length is 14 residues. The germline CDR1 and CDR2 sequences are MNHEY and SMNVEV (reference sequence). Trimming removed 4 bases at V and 2 bases at J, with 12 bases between. CDR3 residues: CASSWGDATYEQYF. CDR3 sequence (DNA): TGTGCCAGCAGTTGGGGGGACGCTACCTACGAGCAGTACTTC.

This clonotype was picked up many times. This chain links TRBV6-2 or TRBV6-3 with TRBJ2-4; a weak D match, TRBD2 (5 bases). The CDR3 covers 11 residues. V was shortened by 4 bases and J by 7 bases, with 5 bases between the two germline ends. In germline, CDR1 is MNHEY, CDR2 SVGEGT. The CDR3 loop reads CASSLANIQYF. The CDR3 bases are TGTGCCAGCAGTTTAGCGAACATTCAGTACTTC.